This TCR beta chain derives from a study of cytomegalovirus exposure and HLA in healthy donors. CDR1 is SNHLY, CDR2 FYNNEI, per germline. The CDR3 has 14 amino acids. V lost 4 bases to trimming and J lost 5 bases, with 15 bases between them. As for the donors, each was a healthy bone marrow donor. The PCR had 60 Vbeta and 13 Jbeta primers. Assay: immunoSEQ multiplex PCR; the TCRdb copy retains only in-frame clones and omits some. The table records around 92,000 clones, 65% to 80% of them present only once. The J gene is TRBJ2-7, the V gene TRBV2, with a possible D match to TRBD1 (7 bases). The receptor comes from a female donor in good health and CMV-seropositive. Source material: PBMCs. As DNA, the CDR3 is TGTGCCAGCAGTGTGGAGGGGGCTGAAAACGAGCAGTACTTC. It codes for CASSVEGAENEQYF.